This T cell receptor (beta chain) was captured by sequencing in a study of blood T cell repertoires in COVID-19. Original handling: The assay estimated nucleated cells by amplifying reference gene primers. The protocol was immunoSEQ multiplex PCR, while the TCRdb copy is restricted to in-frame clones and leaves out a portion. D and trimming come from the DNA, and the V and J calls and clone size come from that table. Among over 250,000 clones listed, less than 90% were seen once. Trimming stripped 6 bases from V and 1 base from J, with 9 bases between. Germline loops: CDR1 SEHNR, CDR2 FQNEAQ (reference sequence). This CDR3 region has 13 residues. This clone appeared a few times.

The TCR was taken from a woman aged 45 to 65 who had recovered from COVID-19. Input material: PBMCs or T cells enriched from blood (not recorded which). The rearrangement links TRBV7-9 to TRBJ1-1; D possibly corresponds to TRBD1 (6 bases). CDR3 residues: CASSRTANTEAFF. The CDR3 region has the DNA TGTGCCAGCAGTAGGACAGCGAACACTGAAGCTTTCTTT.